These 11 T cell receptor beta chains were all obtained from the same sample, sequenced in a study of CD8+CD57+ T cells in acquired aplastic anemia. Patients chosen for sequencing had shown CD8+CD57+ cell expansion by flow cytometry. Genomic DNA templated the TCR beta VDJ and CDR3 profiling. TCRdb independently ran MiXCR on the reads; one entry per CDR3 protein. The top ten hold 15% to 20% of the sample, which has 200,000 or so distinct CDR3 sequences, under 55% seen once. The specimen sequenced was sorted CD4+, CD8+, or CD8+CD57+ T cells (not recorded which) from PBMCs. The receptors derive from a human donor with aplastic anemia.

This clonotype was picked up many times. This chain uses TRBV9 with TRBJ2-1, with TRBD1 as a possible D gene (6 bases). This CDR3 region has 15 residues. CDR1 SGDLS and CDR2 YYNGEE come from the germline V gene. Trimming took 3 bases from V and 0 from J, leaving 10 bases between them. The CDR3 DNA is TGTGCCAGCAGCGGCCAGGGGAGCTCCTACAATGAGCAGTTCTTC. Translation gives CASSGQGSSYNEQFF.

The chain is built from TRBV25-1 and TRBJ2-7; D is possibly TRBD1 (5 bases). The V end lost 3 bases, the J end lost 2 bases, and 20 bases lay between the germline ends. The V gene's germline CDR1 is MGHDK and CDR2 SYGVNS. There are 17 residues in the CDR3. Here the CDR3 reads CASSDTSDTGGAYEQYF. CDR3 bases: TGTGCCAGCAGTGATACTTCGGACACGGGCGGTGCCTACGAGCAGTACTTC.

The table lists this clonotype with a few counts. This sequence joins TRBV12-3 or TRBV12-4 and TRBJ2-1; TRBD2 might be the D (5 bases). V shed 3 bases and J shed 0 bases, with 6 bases lying between them. The CDR3 is 14 amino acids. The CDR3 protein is CASSFRGSYNEQFF. DNA of the CDR3: TGTGCCAGCAGTTTTCGGGGCTCCTACAATGAGCAGTTCTTC.

Turning to this clonotype: It may be a read error: a sequence one base away is much more abundant. The gene calls are TRBV20-1 and TRBJ2-5, with 12 nucleotides matching TRBD1. V dropped 6 bases and J dropped 5; count of bases not matched to a gene: 4. Germline V gives CDR1 DFQATT, CDR2 SNEGSKA (reference sequence). The CDR3 consists of 13 residues. The DNA for the CDR3 is TGCAGTGCCGGGACAGGGGGCAAGGAGACCCAGTACTTC. It yields the protein CSAGTGGKETQYF.

In its sample, this clonotype was seen a few times. The rearrangement links TRBV6-1 to TRBJ1-4; the D gene is possibly TRBD1 (6 bases). The CDR3 has 15 amino acids. Trimming removed 4 bases at V and 7 bases at J, with 16 bases between. Germline V gene lookup returns CDR1 MNHNS and CDR2 SASEGT. This CDR3 is CASSVYRDGGEKLFF. The CDR3 region has the DNA TGTGCCAGCAGTGTTTACAGGGATGGGGGTGAAAAACTGTTTTTT.

The sample holds a few counts of this clonotype. The J gene is TRBJ1-4, the V gene TRBV5-6, with D perhaps matching TRBD1 (5 bases). Germline V gene data show CDR1 as SGHDT and CDR2 as YYEEEE. This CDR3 spans 16 amino acids. V was clipped by 4 bases and J by 0 bases, with 13 bases between them. CDR3 amino acids: CASSPGPGSTNEKLFF. The CDR3 DNA sequence: TGTGCCAGCAGCCCGGGACCAGGGTCAACTAATGAAAAACTGTTTTTT.

For this clonotype: It may be a read error: a sequence one base away is much more abundant. The chain recombines TRBV3-1 with TRBJ1-6; no clear D gene. Germline V gene sequence: CDR1 LGHDT, CDR2 YNNKEL (reference sequence). This CDR3 is 15 amino acids long. Written as DNA, the CDR3 is TGTGCCAGCAGCCAAAGGGAGGCCTATAATCCACCCCTCCACTTT. It yields the protein CASSQREAYNPPLHF.

The chain couples TRBV10-2 to TRBJ1-2, with 11 bases lining up with TRBD1. The V gene end was trimmed by 6 bases and the J gene end by 4 bases; junction bases not matched to a gene: 7. Germline V lookup: CDR1 WSHSY, CDR2 SAAADI. CDR3 length: 15 amino acids. The CDR3 nucleotides read TGCGCCAGCAGCGGACAGGGGGCGGAAGGCTATGGCTACACCTTC. This codes for CASSGQGAEGYGYTF.

The chain employs TRBV7-6 and TRBJ1-1; no clear D. V lost 2 bases to trimming and J lost 6 bases, with 22 bases between them. The CDR3 length is 17 residues. The germline V gene has CDR1 SGHVS and CDR2 FNYEAQ. The CDR3 reads CASSLRVDAPLTAEAFF. The DNA of the CDR3 is TGTGCCAGCAGCTTACGGGTCGACGCCCCCTTGACCGCTGAAGCTTTCTTT.

The chain is built from TRBV6-2 or TRBV6-3 and TRBJ2-4; 16 nucleotides agree with TRBD2. V gave up 6 bases and J gave up 6 bases; unmatched junction bases: 14. CDR3 length equals 19 residues. Germline V gene data show CDR1 as MNHEY and CDR2 as SVGEGT. The CDR3 sequence is CASRVSPGTSGGAGNIQYF. DNA of the CDR3: TGTGCCAGCAGAGTTTCTCCCGGGACTAGCGGGGGGGCGGGAAACATTCAGTACTTC.

The chain combines TRBV29-1 with TRBJ2-3, with 8 bases lining up with TRBD2. This CDR3 is 15 amino acids long. The germline V gene has CDR1 SQVTM and CDR2 ANQGSEA. J lost 3 bases, V lost 7 bases, and 12 bases had no gene match. CDR3 in amino acids: CSGNLAGSGTDTQYF. The DNA for the CDR3 is TGCAGCGGGAATTTAGCGGGGTCCGGGACAGATACGCAGTATTTT.